Listed here are 2 T cell receptor beta chains from one sample, sequenced in a study of OX40 agonist ivuxolimab in advanced cancers. The repertoire was sequenced with immunoSEQ multiplex PCR; TCRdb's copy has only in-frame clones and lacks some. The sample has tens of thousands of clones; 75% to 95% are singletons. The material sequenced was CD4+ or CD8+ T cells sorted from blood, taken in a trial of the OX40 agonist ivuxolimab. The receptors derive from an adult with an advanced solid tumor such as melanoma, head and neck, liver or kidney cancer.

The chain combines TRBV19 with TRBJ1-2; D is perhaps TRBD1 (6 bases). Deletions cut 0 bases from V and 4 bases from J, with 12 bases between. The CDR3 is 15 amino acids. The germline CDR1 and CDR2 sequences are LNHDA and SQIVND (reference sequence). The chain's CDR3 is CASSIDWTAGYGYTF. CDR3 coding DNA: TGTGCCAGTAGTATAGACTGGACAGCTGGCTATGGCTACACCTTC.

The chain carries TRBV5-4 and TRBJ1-2, with 11 bases fitting TRBD1. This CDR3 region has 15 residues. Germline V lookup: CDR1 SGHNT, CDR2 YYREEE (reference sequence). Trimming cost V 2 bases and J 3 bases; bases outside gene matches: 3. CDR3 DNA sequence: TGTGCCAGCAGCTTCGGGACAGGGGGGTACTATGGCTACACCTTC. Its protein is CASSFGTGGYYGYTF. The full variable domain, with the rest looked up from reference TRBV5-4 and TRBJ1-2, is ETGVTQSPTHLIKTRGQQVTLRCSSQSGHNTVSWYQQALGQGPQFIFQYYREEENGRGNFPPRFSGLQFPNYSSELNVNALELDDSALYLCASSFGTGGYYGYTFGSGTRLTVV.